This record concerns one T cell receptor (beta chain) sequence. As yet, its antigen is unknown. The source of the sample is a study of shared clonotypes between healthy human individuals. Whole-study results and caveats: Lower generation probabilities were found for non-shared clonotypes than for those shared by all four donors.

Roughly 27,000 T cell genomes, or roughly 200 ng DNA, went into the sorted-subset replicate PCRs. Measured with immunoSEQ multiplex PCR; TCRdb has only the in-frame clones, and not every one. This table has about 1,800,000 clones, roughly 94% appearing once. This CDR3 is 14 amino acids long. Germline CDR1 and CDR2: SGHRS and YFSETQ. J lost 3 bases, V lost 5 bases, and 5 bases had no gene match. Naive-designated CD8 cells lacked CD45RO, were positively enriched for CCR7, and omitted terminally differentiated effector memory CD45RA+ cells. Healthy HIV-negative adults without recent acute infections or vaccinations served as donors.

V is TRBV5-1 and J is TRBJ1-2; the match to TRBD1 covers 9 bases. The source material was naive CD8+ T cells sorted from blood. The receptor's source is a young man in good health. CDR3 in amino acids: CASRPTGGDYGYTF. In DNA, the CDR3 is TGCGCCAGCAGGCCCACAGGGGGCGACTATGGCTACACCTTC.